A selection of T cell receptor beta chains follows, all from one sample in a study of cytomegalovirus exposure and HLA in healthy donors. Using immunoSEQ multiplex PCR, the repertoire was profiled, and TCRdb retains in-frame clones only, with some absent. The sample includes under 60,000 clones. The specimen was PBMCs. The receptors stem from a woman under 40 in good health and CMV-seropositive. Both conserved end residues are part of each CDR3. Each record gives: CDR3 length, D gene, J gene, V gene, CDR3 protein, CDR3 DNA. A D gene is named only where the DNA matches it firmly.

16,-,TRBJ2-2,TRBV19,CASSERAGSNTGELFF,TGTGCCAGTAGTGAAAGAGCCGGGTCGAACACCGGGGAGCTGTTTTTT
15,-,TRBJ1-2,TRBV2,CASDLSGRRRDGYTF,TGTGCCAGCGACCTTTCGGGCCGGAGGAGGGATGGCTACACCTTC
14,-,TRBJ2-7,TRBV10-3,CAISETESAYEQYF,TGTGCCATCAGTGAGACGGAGTCGGCCTACGAGCAGTACTTC
12,TRBD2,TRBJ2-5,TRBV30,CAWRLAGETQYF,TGTGCCTGGAGGTTAGCGGGAGAGACCCAGTACTTC
13,-,TRBJ2-7,TRBV2,CASTGHPTSGQYF,TGTGCCAGCACCGGACACCCTACCTCGGGGCAGTACTTC
14,TRBD1,TRBJ1-2,TRBV19,CASSARQGPYGYTF,TGTGCCAGTAGTGCCCGACAGGGGCCCTATGGCTACACCTTC
15,TRBD2,TRBJ2-3,TRBV27,CASNDLAGARHTQYF,TGTGCCAGCAACGATCTAGCGGGGGCGCGGCATACGCAGTATTTT
13,-,TRBJ1-4,TRBV2,CASTPRDTEKLFF,TGTGCCAGCACCCCCAGGGATACCGAAAAACTGTTTTTT
15,TRBD1,TRBJ1-2,TRBV5-1,CASSERQGPNYGYTF,TGCGCCAGCAGCGAAAGACAGGGGCCTAACTATGGCTACACCTTC
14,TRBD1,TRBJ1-1,TRBV7-9,CASSLGQVNTEAFF,TGTGCCAGCAGCCTGGGACAGGTGAACACTGAAGCTTTCTTT
14,TRBD1,TRBJ1-2,TRBV5-4,CASNGQGETYGYTF,TGTGCCAGCAACGGACAGGGGGAGACCTATGGCTACACCTTC
11,-,TRBJ1-1,TRBV14,CASRQNTEAFF,TGTGCCAGCAGACAGAACACTGAAGCTTTCTTT
15,-,TRBJ1-2,TRBV30,CAWSPRTGLGYGYTF,TGTGCCTGGAGCCCAAGGACGGGATTGGGCTATGGCTACACCTTC
15,-,TRBJ2-1,TRBV19,CASSIASSPYNEQFF,TGTGCCAGTAGTATAGCGAGTAGCCCCTACAATGAGCAGTTCTTC
14,TRBD2,TRBJ2-7,TRBV5-6,CASSPGTSVYEQYF,TGTGCCAGCAGCCCAGGGACTAGTGTTTACGAGCAGTACTTC
13,-,TRBJ1-3,TRBV19,CATKGISGNTIYF,TGTGCCACCAAGGGGATCTCGGGAAACACCATATATTTT
15,TRBD1,TRBJ2-7,TRBV5-1,CASSYGTGGFSEQYF,TGCGCCAGCAGTTACGGGACAGGGGGCTTCTCCGAGCAGTACTTC
14,-,TRBJ2-1,TRBV2,CASRDPGVHNEQFF,TGTGCCAGCAGGGACCCAGGGGTTCACAATGAGCAGTTCTTC
16,-,TRBJ2-1,TRBV19,CASSIGGPEFYNEQFF,TGTGCCAGTAGTATAGGCGGCCCAGAGTTTTACAATGAGCAGTTCTTC
14,-,TRBJ1-4,TRBV19,CASSIRTYNEKLFF,TGTGCCAGTAGTATCCGGACTTACAATGAAAAACTGTTTTTT
19,TRBD1,TRBJ1-5,TRBV9,CASSAQQTSDLPPGGPQHF,TGTGCCAGCAGCGCGCAACAAACCTCGGACCTTCCCCCAGGGGGGCCCCAGCATTTT
16,TRBD1,TRBJ2-2,TRBV19,CASSTPTGLDTGELFF,TGTGCCAGTAGTACCCCGACAGGGTTGGACACCGGGGAGCTGTTTTTT
15,-,TRBJ1-3,TRBV11-3,CASSSRGGSGNTIYF,TGTGCCAGCAGCTCCCGCGGGGGCTCTGGAAACACCATATATTTT
13,-,TRBJ1-2,TRBV6-1,CASSAGTFDGYTF,TGTGCCAGCAGCGCCGGGACATTCGATGGCTACACCTTC
16,TRBD2,TRBJ2-7,TRBV10-1,CAKPPRGGRGAYEQYF,TGCGCCAAGCCGCCACGGGGGGGGAGGGGAGCCTACGAGCAGTACTTC
13,-,TRBJ1-1,TRBV18,CASSPPGHTEAFF,TGTGCCAGCTCACCACCGGGGCACACTGAAGCTTTCTTT
14,-,TRBJ1-2,TRBV5-1,CASSLTGIIYGYTF,TGCGCCAGCAGCTTAACGGGTATAATCTATGGCTACACCTTC
14,TRBD2,TRBJ2-7,TRBV7-9,CASSPGLVTGEQYF,TGTGCCAGCAGCCCGGGACTAGTTACGGGCGAGCAGTACTTC
11,-,TRBJ2-5,TRBV7-8,CASSCAETQYF,TGTGCCAGCAGCTGCGCCGAGACCCAGTACTTC
17,TRBD2,TRBJ2-7,TRBV18,CASSMSRAGGNSYEQYF,TGTGCCAGCTCAATGTCCCGGGCGGGGGGAAACTCCTACGAGCAGTACTTC
16,TRBD2,TRBJ2-3,TRBV5-1,CASSTGLAGLTDTQYF,TGCGCCAGCAGCACGGGACTAGCGGGCCTCACAGATACGCAGTATTTT
15,TRBD1,TRBJ2-1,TRBV7-9,CASSYDRGLDNEQFF,TGTGCCAGCAGCTACGACAGGGGGCTTGACAATGAGCAGTTCTTC
14,-,TRBJ2-7,TRBV9,CASSENWASYEQYF,TGTGCCAGCAGTGAAAATTGGGCCTCCTACGAGCAGTACTTC
12,TRBD2,TRBJ2-7,TRBV29-1,CSVEYSGGEQYF,TGCAGCGTTGAATACTCGGGAGGCGAGCAGTACTTC
13,-,TRBJ2-1,TRBV5-6,CASSSRPVSEQFF,TGTGCCAGCAGCAGCCGCCCGGTGAGTGAGCAGTTCTTC
11,TRBD1,TRBJ2-7,TRBV30,CAWGTGHEQYF,TGTGCCTGGGGGACAGGGCACGAGCAGTACTTC
15,-,TRBJ2-7,TRBV4-2,CASSQERDSSYEQYF,TGTGCCAGCAGCCAAGAGAGGGACTCTTCCTACGAGCAGTACTTC
14,TRBD1,TRBJ2-1,TRBV28,CASKITDRVNEQFF,TGTGCCAGCAAGATAACCGACAGGGTAAATGAGCAGTTCTTC
16,-,TRBJ2-5,TRBV11-3,CASNPPGGPEQETQYF,TGTGCCAGCAACCCACCGGGCGGGCCGGAACAAGAGACCCAGTACTTC
11,TRBD1,TRBJ2-1,TRBV20-1,CSARGQGPAFF,TGCAGTGCTAGGGGACAGGGGCCCGCGTTCTTC
13,-,TRBJ1-2,TRBV5-1,CASSPRENYGYTF,TGCGCCAGCAGCCCCCGGGAAAACTATGGCTACACCTTC
12,TRBD1,TRBJ1-4,TRBV5-5,CASSSGGEKLFF,TGTGCCAGCAGCTCAGGGGGCGAAAAACTGTTTTTT
16,TRBD2,TRBJ2-1,TRBV30,CACRTGLAGGLREQFF,TGTGCCTGCAGAACGGGACTAGCGGGAGGTCTGCGTGAGCAGTTCTTC
15,-,TRBJ2-2,TRBV5-4,CASSLRVGGTGELFF,TGTGCCAGCAGCTTGAGGGTAGGGGGTACCGGGGAGCTGTTTTTT
16,-,TRBJ2-2,TRBV15,CATSRDLAVWTGELFF,TGTGCCACCAGCAGAGATCTAGCAGTGTGGACCGGGGAGCTGTTTTTT